This TCR beta chain emerged from a study of T cell repertoires in cytomegalovirus infection. TCRdb ran MiXCR on the reads and lists one entry per CDR3 protein. The sample carries roughly 110,000 distinct CDR3 sequences, roughly a tenth recorded once. Comments on this clonotype: The antigen remains unidentified.

Germline CDR1 GTSNPN, CDR2 SVGIG (reference sequence). V lost 3 bases, J lost 7 bases, and 8 bases stayed unmatched. This CDR3 has 15 amino acids. Study-wide results and caveats: Identification of carriers of CMV plus the relevant HLA was performed using cumulative public TCR beta family frequency.

The source of this sequence is a human donor in good health (CMV status not recorded). Some clones in this sample may be carry-over from other donors' samples. The chain combines TRBV30 with TRBJ1-6; 8 bases fit TRBD1. Sequenced material: PBMCs, sequenced either directly or after in vitro stimulation (not recorded which). CDR3 loop: CAWSPGQGGNSPLHF. DNA for the CDR3: TGTGCCTGGAGCCCCGGACAGGGAGGGAATTCACCCCTCCACTTT.